This T cell receptor beta chain was recovered during a study of Graves' ophthalmopathy and Graves' hyperthyroidism. Study-wide results and caveats: Distinction of ophthalmopathy from stable hyperthyroidism by a 13-signature model reached roughly 87% sensitivity and 81.08% specificity.

As to this clonotype: Its antigen is as yet unknown.

Per germline, CDR1 SGHAT and CDR2 FQDESV (reference sequence). The V end was cut by 5 bases, the J end by 4 bases, with 17 bases between. This CDR3 region has 15 residues. Amplification of TCR beta CDR3 regions used RNA transcripts. An opening RT-PCR round employed HTBI primers and preceded a second-round multiplex PCR. TCRdb used MiXCR to reprocess the multiplex PCR reads, holding one entry per CDR3 protein. The sample shows just over 600,000 distinct CDR3 sequences, approximately 22% of them seen only once. Lactation, pregnancy, uncontrolled infections and other autoimmune diseases were all grounds for excluding patients.

The sample comprised peripheral blood. This sequence was found in a woman aged 18 to 35 with stable Graves' hyperthyroidism. Some clones in this sample may be carry-over from other donors' samples. This rearrangement joins TRBV11-1 to TRBJ2-5; either TRBD1 or TRBD2 may supply D (6 bases each). The CDR3 loop reads CASSLMGGNAETQYF. In DNA form, the CDR3 reads TGTGCCAGCAGCCTCATGGGGGGCAATGCAGAGACCCAGTACTTC.